Following are 11 T cell receptor beta chains from one sample sequenced in a study of blood T cell repertoires in COVID-19. This table comes from immunoSEQ multiplex PCR, and its TCRdb copy is limited to in-frame clones, with some not included. The sample shows about 250,000 clones, approximately 80% of them seen only once. Sequencing used peripheral blood. These TCRs come from an older woman with acute or convalescent COVID-19.

V and J are TRBV7-6 and TRBJ2-1, with 8 positions matching TRBD1. V lost 2 bases and J lost 8; bases outside the gene matches: 11. Germline-derived CDR1 and CDR2 are SGHVS and FNYEAQ. The CDR3 has 16 residues. CDR3 DNA: TGTGCCAGCAGCTTATGGGGCAGGGGGCAATGGGATGAGCAGTTCTTC. Translated: CASSLWGRGQWDEQFF.

The rearrangement uses TRBV6-2 or TRBV6-3 and TRBJ1-1, with TRBD1 matching 8 bases. The CDR3 extends over 14 amino acids. Germline trimming cut 5 bases from V and 4 bases from J; bases unmatched to any gene: 6. CDR1 and CDR2 (germline): MNHEY, SVGEGT. This chain's CDR3 is CASSLPGGRTEAFF. CDR3 sequence (DNA): TGTGCCAGCAGTCTCCCAGGGGGCCGCACTGAAGCTTTCTTT.

The chain recombines TRBV27 with TRBJ2-7; D may be TRBD2 (5 bases). This CDR3 is built from 16 residues. V was trimmed by 1 base and J by 2 bases, leaving 15 bases between them. The V gene's germline CDR1 is MNHEY and CDR2 SMNVEV (reference sequence). As DNA, the CDR3 is TGTGCCAGCAGTTTATTAGCGTTCGGCGGACCCTACGAGCAGTACTTC. It specifies CASSLLAFGGPYEQYF.

This clone was seen a few times. The V and J genes are TRBV19 and TRBJ1-2; D is unresolved. Germline V lookup: CDR1 LNHDA, CDR2 SQIVND (reference sequence). Deletions cut 6 bases from V and 7 bases from J, with 12 bases between. The CDR3 consists of 12 residues. The CDR3 loop is CASSPGQSGYTF. The CDR3 nucleotides read TGTGCCAGTAGCCCGGGTCAGAGTGGCTACACCTTC. The variable domain in full, with the rest retrieved from reference TRBV19 and TRBJ1-2, is DGGITQSPKYLFRKEGQNVTLSCEQNLNHDAMYWYRQDPGQGLRLIYYSQIVNDFQKGDIAEGYSVSREKKESFPLTVTSAQKNPTAFYLCASSPGQSGYTFGSGTRLTVV.

This chain uses TRBV2 with TRBJ1-1, with 8 bases aligning to TRBD1. The CDR3 has 14 amino acids. The junction had 12 bases not matched to a gene; V was cut back by 10 bases and J by 5 bases. In germline, CDR1 is SNHLY, CDR2 FYNNEI. This chain's CDR3 is CATSRGRGQTEAFF. DNA for the CDR3: TGTGCCACGTCAAGGGGCAGGGGGCAGACTGAAGCTTTCTTT.

V gene TRBV12-3 or TRBV12-4 combines with J gene TRBJ1-6; possibly TRBD1 for D (5 bases). The length of the CDR3 is 13 residues. V was clipped by 5 bases and J by 8 bases, with 10 bases between them. DNA of the CDR3: TGTGCCAGCAGTGTCATACAGGATTCACCCCTCCACTTT. Its protein is CASSVIQDSPLHF.

The chain has TRBV6-5 and TRBJ1-5, with 8 positions matching TRBD1. The CDR3 consists of 14 residues. With 8 bases clipped from V and 4 bases from J, the junction kept 7 bases outside the gene matches. Per germline, CDR1 MNHEY and CDR2 SVGAGI. The CDR3: CASLIRGQNQPQHF. In DNA, the CDR3 is TGTGCCAGCCTTATCAGGGGGCAAAATCAGCCCCAGCATTTT.

With regard to this clone: The sample contains more than one DNA sequence encoding this CDR3. This chain uses TRBV3-1 (or the pseudogene TRBV3-2) with TRBJ2-7, with 7 bases matching TRBD2. V shed 1 base, J shed 3 bases, and the junction held 3 bases outside the gene matches. CDR1 and CDR2 from the germline V gene are LGHDT and YNNKEL (reference sequence). This CDR3 comprises 14 residues. The CDR3 is CASSQGLAGYEQYF. CDR3 DNA: TGTGCCAGCAGCCAAGGACTAGCAGGCTACGAGCAGTACTTC.

The CDR3 coding sequence is TGTGCCAGCAGCCGTGGTGGGGCGGCCACTGAAGCTTTCTTT. It yields the protein CASSRGGAATEAFF. The rearrangement joins TRBV3-1 (or the pseudogene TRBV3-2) to TRBJ1-1, with D possibly matching TRBD1 (5 bases). CDR1 is LGHDT and CDR2 is YNNKEL in the germline V gene (reference sequence). V was cut by 4 bases and J by 4 bases, with 13 bases left in between. The CDR3 consists of 14 residues.

This clone was seen only a few times. V gene TRBV27 combines with J gene TRBJ2-2; the match to TRBD2 covers 11 bases. CDR1 and CDR2 (germline): MNHEY, SMNVEV (reference sequence). CDR3 length: 19 amino acids. Germline trimming cut 0 bases from V and 5 bases from J; bases unmatched to any gene: 11. The CDR3: CASSLSILVLAGETGELFF. CDR3 in DNA: TGTGCCAGCAGTTTATCGATCCTCGTACTAGCGGGGGAGACCGGGGAGCTGTTTTTT.

CDR3 region: CASSTDRGAYGYTF. The CDR3 DNA sequence: TGTGCCAGCAGTACAGACAGGGGAGCCTATGGCTACACCTTC. V is TRBV6-5 and J is TRBJ1-2; 8 nucleotides align to TRBD1. Germline CDR1 and CDR2: MNHEY and SVGAGI. The trim removed 5 bases at V and 4 bases at J, leaving 6 bases unmatched. CDR3 length: 14 amino acids.